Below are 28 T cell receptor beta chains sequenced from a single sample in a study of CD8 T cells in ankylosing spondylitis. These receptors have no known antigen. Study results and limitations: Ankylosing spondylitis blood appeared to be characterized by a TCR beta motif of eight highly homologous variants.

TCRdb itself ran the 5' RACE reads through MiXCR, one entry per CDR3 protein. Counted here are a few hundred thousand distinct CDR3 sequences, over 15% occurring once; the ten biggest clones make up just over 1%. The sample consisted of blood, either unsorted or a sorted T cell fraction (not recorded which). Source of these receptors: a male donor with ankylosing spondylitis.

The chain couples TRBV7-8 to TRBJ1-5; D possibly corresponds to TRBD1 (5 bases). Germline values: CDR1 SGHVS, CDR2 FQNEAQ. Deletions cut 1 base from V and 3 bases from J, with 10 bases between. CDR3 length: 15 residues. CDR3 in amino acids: CASSLVGGVNQPQHF. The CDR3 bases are TGTGCCAGCAGCTTAGTGGGGGGAGTCAATCAGCCCCAGCATTTT.

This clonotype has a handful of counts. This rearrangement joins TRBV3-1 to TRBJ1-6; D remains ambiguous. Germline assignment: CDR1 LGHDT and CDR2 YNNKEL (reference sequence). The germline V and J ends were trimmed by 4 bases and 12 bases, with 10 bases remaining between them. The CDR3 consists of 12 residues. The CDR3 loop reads CASSRQSVPLHF. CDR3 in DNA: TGTGCCAGCAGCCGGCAAAGTGTACCCCTCCACTTT.

Here the CDR3 reads CASLQTLNTEAFF. The CDR3 DNA follows: TGTGCCAGCCTACAGACCTTGAACACTGAAGCTTTCTTT. The genes are TRBV18 and TRBJ1-1; no reliable D call. Trimming shortened V by 8 bases and J by 0 bases, and 10 bases separated the two germline ends. There are 13 residues in the CDR3. Per germline, CDR1 KGHSH and CDR2 LQKENI.

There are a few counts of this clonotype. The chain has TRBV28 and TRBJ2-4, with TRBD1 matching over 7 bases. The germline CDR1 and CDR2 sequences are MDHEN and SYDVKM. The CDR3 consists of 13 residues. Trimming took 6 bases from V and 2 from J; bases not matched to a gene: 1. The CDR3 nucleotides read TGTGCCAGCAGACAGGGGTCCAAAAACATTCAGTACTTC. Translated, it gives CASRQGSKNIQYF.

The CDR3 sequence is CASSYSQTQFF. DNA for the CDR3: TGTGCCAGCAGTTACTCCCAGACCCAGTTCTTC. The chain couples TRBV6-5 to TRBJ2-1, with D unresolved. V shed 0 bases and J shed 13 bases, with 7 bases lying between them. The CDR3 sequence is 11 residues long. Germline V gene data show CDR1 as MNHEY and CDR2 as SVGAGI.

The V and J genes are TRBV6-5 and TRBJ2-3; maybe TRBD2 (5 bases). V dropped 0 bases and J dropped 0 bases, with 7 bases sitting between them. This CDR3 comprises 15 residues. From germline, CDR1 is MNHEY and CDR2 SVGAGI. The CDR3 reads CASSYSRGSTDTQYF. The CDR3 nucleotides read TGTGCCAGCAGTTACTCGAGAGGGAGCACAGATACGCAGTATTTT.

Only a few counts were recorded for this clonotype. Here the CDR3 DNA reads TGTGCCAGCAGTTTATCTGGGTATTCAGATACGCAGTATTTT. As protein: CASSLSGYSDTQYF. V usage is TRBV27 and J usage is TRBJ2-3, with D unclear. V was cut by 0 bases and J by 4 bases, with 8 bases left in between. The length of the CDR3 is 14 residues. The germline gives CDR1 MNHEY, CDR2 SMNVEV (reference sequence).

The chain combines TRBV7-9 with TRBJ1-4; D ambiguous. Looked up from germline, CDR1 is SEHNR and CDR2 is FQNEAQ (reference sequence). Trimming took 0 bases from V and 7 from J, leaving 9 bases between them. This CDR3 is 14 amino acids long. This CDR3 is CASSLAWDTEKLFF. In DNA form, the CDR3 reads TGTGCCAGCAGCTTAGCCTGGGATACTGAAAAACTGTTTTTT.

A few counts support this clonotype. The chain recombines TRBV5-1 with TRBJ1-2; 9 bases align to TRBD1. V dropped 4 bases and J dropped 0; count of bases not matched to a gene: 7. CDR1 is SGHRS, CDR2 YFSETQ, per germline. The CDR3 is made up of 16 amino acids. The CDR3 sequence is CASSTGQGIPNYGYTF. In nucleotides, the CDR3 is TGCGCCAGCAGCACGGGACAGGGAATTCCTAACTATGGCTACACCTTC.

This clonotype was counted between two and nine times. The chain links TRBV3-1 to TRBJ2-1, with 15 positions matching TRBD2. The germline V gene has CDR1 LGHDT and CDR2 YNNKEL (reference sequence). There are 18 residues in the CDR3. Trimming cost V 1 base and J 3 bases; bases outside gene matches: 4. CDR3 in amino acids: CASSQGGTSGGIYNEQFF. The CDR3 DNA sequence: TGTGCCAGCAGCCAAGGTGGGACTAGCGGGGGGATCTACAATGAGCAGTTCTTC.

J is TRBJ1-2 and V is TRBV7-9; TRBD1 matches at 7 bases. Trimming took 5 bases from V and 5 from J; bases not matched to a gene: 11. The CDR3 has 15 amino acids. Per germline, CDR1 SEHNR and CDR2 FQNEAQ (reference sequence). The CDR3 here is CASSIPTGTAYGYTF. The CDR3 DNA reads TGTGCCAGCAGCATACCAACCGGGACAGCTTATGGCTACACCTTC.

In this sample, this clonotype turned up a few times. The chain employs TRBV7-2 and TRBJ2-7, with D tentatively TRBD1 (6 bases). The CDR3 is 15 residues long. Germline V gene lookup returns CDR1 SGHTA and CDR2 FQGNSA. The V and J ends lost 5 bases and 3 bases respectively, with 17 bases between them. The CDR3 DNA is TGTGCCAGCAGCCACGTCCAGGGGATTATCTACGAGCAGTACTTC. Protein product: CASSHVQGIIYEQYF.

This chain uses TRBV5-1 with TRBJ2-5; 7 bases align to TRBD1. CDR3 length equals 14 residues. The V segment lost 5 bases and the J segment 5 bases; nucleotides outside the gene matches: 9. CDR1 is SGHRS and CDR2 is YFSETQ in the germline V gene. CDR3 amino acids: CASRPYRGRETQYF. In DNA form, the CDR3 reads TGCGCCAGCAGACCCTACAGGGGTCGGGAGACCCAGTACTTC.

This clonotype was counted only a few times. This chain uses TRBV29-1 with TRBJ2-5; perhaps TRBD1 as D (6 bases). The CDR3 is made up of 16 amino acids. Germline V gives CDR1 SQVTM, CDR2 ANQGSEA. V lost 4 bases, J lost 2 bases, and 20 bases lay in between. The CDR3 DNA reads TGCAGCGTTGTGCCCCGAGACAGGTCCATACAAGAGACCCAGTACTTC. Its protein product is CSVVPRDRSIQETQYF. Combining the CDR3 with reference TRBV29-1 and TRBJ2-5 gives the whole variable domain SAVISQKPSRDICQRGTSLTIQCQVDSQVTMMFWYRQQPGQSLTLIATANQGSEATYESGFVIDKFPISRPNLTFSTLTVSNMSPEDSSIYLCSVVPRDRSIQETQYFGPGTRLLVL.

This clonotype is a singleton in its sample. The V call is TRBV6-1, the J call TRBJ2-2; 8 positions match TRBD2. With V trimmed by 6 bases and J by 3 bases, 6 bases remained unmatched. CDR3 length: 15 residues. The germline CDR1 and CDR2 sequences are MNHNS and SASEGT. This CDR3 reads CASRRGLADTGELFF. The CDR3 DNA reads TGTGCCAGCAGGCGAGGACTAGCTGACACCGGGGAGCTGTTTTTT.

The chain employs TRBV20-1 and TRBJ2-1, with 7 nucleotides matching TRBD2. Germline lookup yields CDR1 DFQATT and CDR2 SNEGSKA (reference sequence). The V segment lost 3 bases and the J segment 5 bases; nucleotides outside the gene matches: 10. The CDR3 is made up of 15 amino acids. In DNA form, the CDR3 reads TGCAGTGCTAGGAGTGGGGGAGGGCCCCACAATGAGCAGTTCTTC. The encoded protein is CSARSGGGPHNEQFF.

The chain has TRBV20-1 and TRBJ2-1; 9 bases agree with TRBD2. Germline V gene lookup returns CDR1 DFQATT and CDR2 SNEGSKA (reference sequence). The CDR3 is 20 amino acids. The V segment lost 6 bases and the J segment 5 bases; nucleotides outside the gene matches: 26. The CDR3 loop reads CSAHTRGRASRMDRDNEQFF. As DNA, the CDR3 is TGCAGTGCCCATACGCGCGGGAGGGCCTCTCGGATGGATCGAGACAATGAGCAGTTCTTC.

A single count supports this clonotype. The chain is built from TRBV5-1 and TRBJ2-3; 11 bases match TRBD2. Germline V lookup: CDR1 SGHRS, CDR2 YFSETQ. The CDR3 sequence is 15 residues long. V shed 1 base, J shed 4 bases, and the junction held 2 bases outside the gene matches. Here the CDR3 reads CASSLTSGGSDTQYF. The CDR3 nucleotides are TGCGCCAGCAGCTTGACTAGCGGGGGATCAGATACGCAGTATTTT. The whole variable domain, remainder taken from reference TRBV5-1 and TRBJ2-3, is KAGVTQTPRYLIKTRGQQVTLSCSPISGHRSVSWYQQTPGQGLQFLFEYFSETQRNKGNFPGRFSGRQFSNSRSEMNVSTLELGDSALYLCASSLTSGGSDTQYFGPGTRLTVL.

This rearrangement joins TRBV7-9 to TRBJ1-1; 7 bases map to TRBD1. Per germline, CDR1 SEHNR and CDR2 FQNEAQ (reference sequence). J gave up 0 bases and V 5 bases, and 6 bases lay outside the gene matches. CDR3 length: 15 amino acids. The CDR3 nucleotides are TGTGCCAGCAGCCCCGGCGGACAGGTGAACACTGAAGCTTTCTTT. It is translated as CASSPGGQVNTEAFF.

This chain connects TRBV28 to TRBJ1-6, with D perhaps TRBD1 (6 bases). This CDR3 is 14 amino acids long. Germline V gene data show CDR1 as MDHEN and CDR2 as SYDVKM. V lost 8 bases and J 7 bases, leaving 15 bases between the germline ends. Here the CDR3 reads CASRSVRGNSPLHF. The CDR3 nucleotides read TGTGCCAGCCGTTCGGTCAGGGGAAATTCACCCCTCCACTTT.

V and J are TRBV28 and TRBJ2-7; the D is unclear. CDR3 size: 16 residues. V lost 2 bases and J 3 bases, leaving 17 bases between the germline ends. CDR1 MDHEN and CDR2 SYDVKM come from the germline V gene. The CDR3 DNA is TGTGCCAGCAGTTTACCCGGGTGGTTTAGGAACTACGAGCAGTACTTC. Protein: CASSLPGWFRNYEQYF.

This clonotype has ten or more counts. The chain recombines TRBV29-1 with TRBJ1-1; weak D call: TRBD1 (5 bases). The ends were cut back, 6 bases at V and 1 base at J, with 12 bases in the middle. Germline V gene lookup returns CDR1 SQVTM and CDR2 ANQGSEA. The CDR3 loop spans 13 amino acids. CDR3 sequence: CSVIRQRNTEAFF. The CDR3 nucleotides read TGCAGCGTCATTAGACAGCGGAACACTGAAGCTTTCTTT.

The CDR3 region has the DNA TGTGCCAGCAGGTTTAGTGACACCTACGAGCAGTACTTC. Its protein is CASRFSDTYEQYF. This chain connects TRBV28 to TRBJ2-7; D is uncertain. Germline V gives CDR1 MDHEN, CDR2 SYDVKM. V gave up 6 bases and J gave up 2 bases, with 11 bases separating them. The CDR3 extends over 13 amino acids.

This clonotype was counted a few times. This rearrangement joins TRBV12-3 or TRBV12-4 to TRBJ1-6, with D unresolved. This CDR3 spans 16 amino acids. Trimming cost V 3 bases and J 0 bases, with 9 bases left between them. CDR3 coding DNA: TGTGCCAGCAGTTTCTCCCAGAGCTCCTATAATTCACCCCTCCACTTT. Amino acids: CASSFSQSSYNSPLHF.

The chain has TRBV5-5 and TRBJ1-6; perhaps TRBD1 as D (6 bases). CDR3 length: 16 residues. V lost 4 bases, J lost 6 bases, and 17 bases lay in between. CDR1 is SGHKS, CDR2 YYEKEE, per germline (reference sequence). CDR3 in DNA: TGTGCCAGCAGCCTCGTCGGGTCAGGGGCTAATTCACCCCTCCACTTT. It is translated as CASSLVGSGANSPLHF.

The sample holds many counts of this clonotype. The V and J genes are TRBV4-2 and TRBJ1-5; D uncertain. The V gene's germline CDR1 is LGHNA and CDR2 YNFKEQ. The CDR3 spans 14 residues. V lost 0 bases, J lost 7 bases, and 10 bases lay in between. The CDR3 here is CASSQDNGEQPQHF. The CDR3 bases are TGTGCCAGCAGCCAAGATAACGGGGAACAGCCCCAGCATTTT.

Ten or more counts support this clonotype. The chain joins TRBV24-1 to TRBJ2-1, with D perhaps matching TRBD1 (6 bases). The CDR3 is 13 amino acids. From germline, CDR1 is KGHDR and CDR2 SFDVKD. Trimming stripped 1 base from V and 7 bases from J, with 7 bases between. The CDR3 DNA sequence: TGTGCCACCAGTGATTTAAGGGGGAATGAGCAGTTCTTC. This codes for CATSDLRGNEQFF.

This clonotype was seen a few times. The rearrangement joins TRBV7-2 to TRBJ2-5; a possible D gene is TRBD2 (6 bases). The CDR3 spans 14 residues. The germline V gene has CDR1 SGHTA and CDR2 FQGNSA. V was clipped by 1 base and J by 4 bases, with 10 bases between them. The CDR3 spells CASSLGFGGETQYF. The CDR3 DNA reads TGTGCCAGCAGCTTAGGGTTCGGGGGAGAGACCCAGTACTTC.